The T cell receptor (beta chain) under discussion was sequenced for a study of CD8 T cells in Susac syndrome. Reverse transcription of about 0.45 to 1 ug RNA used random hexamers. The amplification used immunoSEQ multiplex PCR on TCR beta CDR3; it spanned 54 Vbeta and 13 Jbeta. TCRdb used MiXCR to reprocess the immunoSEQ multiplex PCR reads, holding one entry per CDR3 protein. Of about 89,000 distinct CDR3 sequences listed, just under 95% were seen once; the top ten hold approximately 0.31%. Healthy donors served as the controls. They were matched for age and sex. The clonotype comes from a human donor in good health. Specimen: CD8+ T cells from PBMCs.

The CDR3 nucleotides are TGTGCCAGCAGCACAGGGACTAGCGGATCCTACGAGCAGTACTTC. Its protein product is CASSTGTSGSYEQYF. This chain joins TRBV7-9 and TRBJ2-7, with TRBD2 identical over 11 bases. There are 15 residues in the CDR3. J gave up 1 base and V 5 bases, and 4 bases lay outside the gene matches. Germline-derived CDR1 and CDR2 are SEHNR and FQNEAQ (reference sequence).